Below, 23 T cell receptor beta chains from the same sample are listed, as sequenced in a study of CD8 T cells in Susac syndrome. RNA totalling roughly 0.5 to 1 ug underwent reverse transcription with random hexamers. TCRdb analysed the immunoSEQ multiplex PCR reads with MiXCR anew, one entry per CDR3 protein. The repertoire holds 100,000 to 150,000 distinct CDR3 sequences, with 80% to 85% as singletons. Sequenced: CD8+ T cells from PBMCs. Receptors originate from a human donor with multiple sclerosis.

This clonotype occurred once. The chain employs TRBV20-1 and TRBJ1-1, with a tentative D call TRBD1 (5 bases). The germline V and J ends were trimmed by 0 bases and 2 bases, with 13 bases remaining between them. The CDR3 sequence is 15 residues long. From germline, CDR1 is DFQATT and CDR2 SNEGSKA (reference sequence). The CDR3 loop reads CSARDIQGTNTEAFF. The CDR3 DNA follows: TGCAGTGCTAGAGACATCCAGGGAACAAACACTGAAGCTTTCTTT.

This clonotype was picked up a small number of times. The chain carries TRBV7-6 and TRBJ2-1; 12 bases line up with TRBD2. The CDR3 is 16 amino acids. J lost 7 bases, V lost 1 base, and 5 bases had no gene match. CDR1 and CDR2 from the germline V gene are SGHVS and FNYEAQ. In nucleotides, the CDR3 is TGTGCCAGCAGCTTAGAGACTAGCGGGAGTTTAAATGAGCAGTTCTTC. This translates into CASSLETSGSLNEQFF.

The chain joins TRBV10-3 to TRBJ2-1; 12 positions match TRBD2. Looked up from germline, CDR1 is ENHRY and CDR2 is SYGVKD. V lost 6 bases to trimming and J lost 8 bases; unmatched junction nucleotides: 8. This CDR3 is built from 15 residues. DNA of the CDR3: TGTGCCATCAGGACACTAGCGGGGGGTGTAGATGAGCAGTTCTTC. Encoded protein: CAIRTLAGGVDEQFF.

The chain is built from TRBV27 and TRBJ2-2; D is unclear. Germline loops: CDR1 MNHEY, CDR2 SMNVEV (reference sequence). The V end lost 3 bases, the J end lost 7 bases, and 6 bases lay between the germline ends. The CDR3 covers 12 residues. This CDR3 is CASSFLDGELFF. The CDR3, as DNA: TGTGCCAGCAGTTTCTTAGACGGGGAGCTGTTTTTT.

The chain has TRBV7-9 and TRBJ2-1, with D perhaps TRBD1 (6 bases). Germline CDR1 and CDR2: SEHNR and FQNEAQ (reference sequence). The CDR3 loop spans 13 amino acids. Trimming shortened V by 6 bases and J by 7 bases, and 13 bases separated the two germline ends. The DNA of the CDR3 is TGTGCCAGCAGAAGACAGGCGACGAATGAGCAGTTCTTC. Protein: CASRRQATNEQFF.

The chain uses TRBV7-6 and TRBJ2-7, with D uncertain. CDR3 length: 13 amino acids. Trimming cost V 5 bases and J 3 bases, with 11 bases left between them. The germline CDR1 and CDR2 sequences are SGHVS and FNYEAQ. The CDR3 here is CASSPGPNYEQYV. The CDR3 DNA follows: TGTGCCAGCAGCCCCGGGCCCAACTACGAGCAGTACGTC.

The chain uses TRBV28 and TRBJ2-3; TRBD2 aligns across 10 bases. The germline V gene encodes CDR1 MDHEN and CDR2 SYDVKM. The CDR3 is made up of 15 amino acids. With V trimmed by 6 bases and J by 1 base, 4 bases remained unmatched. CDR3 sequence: CASSPGLAGTDTQYF. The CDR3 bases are TGTGCCAGCAGCCCCGGACTAGCGGGCACAGATACGCAGTATTTT.

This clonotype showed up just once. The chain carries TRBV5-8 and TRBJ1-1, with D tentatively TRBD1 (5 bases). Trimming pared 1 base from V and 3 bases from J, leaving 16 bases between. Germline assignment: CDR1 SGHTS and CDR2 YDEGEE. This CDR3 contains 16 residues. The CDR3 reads CASSLSLWGVDTEAFF. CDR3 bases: TGTGCCAGCAGCTTGTCCCTCTGGGGGGTTGACACTGAAGCTTTCTTT. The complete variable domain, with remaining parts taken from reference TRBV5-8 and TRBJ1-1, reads EAGVTQSPTHLIKTRGQQATLRCSPISGHTSVYWYQQALGLGLQFLLWYDEGEERNRGNFPPRFSGRQFPNYSSELNVNALELEDSALYLCASSLSLWGVDTEAFFGQGTRLTVV.

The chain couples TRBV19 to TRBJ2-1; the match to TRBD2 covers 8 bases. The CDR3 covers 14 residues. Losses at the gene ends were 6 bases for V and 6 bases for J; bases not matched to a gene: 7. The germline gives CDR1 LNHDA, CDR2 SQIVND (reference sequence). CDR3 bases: TGTGCCAGTAGCCGGGGGGGAGCGGGCAATGAGCAGTTCTTC. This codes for CASSRGGAGNEQFF. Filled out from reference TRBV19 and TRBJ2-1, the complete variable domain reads DGGITQSPKYLFRKEGQNVTLSCEQNLNHDAMYWYRQDPGQGLRLIYYSQIVNDFQKGDIAEGYSVSREKKESFPLTVTSAQKNPTAFYLCASSRGGAGNEQFFGPGTRLTVL.

CDR3 sequence (DNA): TGTGCCAGCAGTTACTCGAACCAAGAGACCCAGTACTTC. It encodes CASSYSNQETQYF. The rearrangement uses TRBV6-2 or TRBV6-3 and TRBJ2-5; D uncertain. Germline values: CDR1 MNHEY, CDR2 SVGEGT. With 0 bases removed from V and 0 bases from J, the gap between germline ends came to 2 bases. The CDR3 contains 13 residues.

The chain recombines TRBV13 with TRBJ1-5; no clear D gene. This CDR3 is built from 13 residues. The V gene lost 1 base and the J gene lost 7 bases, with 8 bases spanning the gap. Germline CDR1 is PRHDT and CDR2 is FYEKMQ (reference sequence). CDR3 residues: CASSLEGGQPQHF. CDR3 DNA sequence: TGTGCCAGCAGCTTAGAGGGCGGCCAGCCCCAGCATTTT. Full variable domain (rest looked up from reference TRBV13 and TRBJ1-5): AAGVIQSPRHLIKEKRETATLKCYPIPRHDTVYWYQQGPGQDPQFLISFYEKMQSDKGSIPDRFSAQQFSDYHSELNMSSLELGDSALYFCASSLEGGQPQHFGDGTRLSIL.

The CDR3: CASSQGGQDGYTF. Written as DNA, the CDR3 is TGCGCCAGCAGCCAAGGGGGACAGGATGGCTACACCTTC. The genes are TRBV4-1 and TRBJ1-2; 8 bases line up with TRBD1. This CDR3 is 13 amino acids long. Per the germline V gene, CDR1 is MGHRA and CDR2 is YSYEKL. V shed 1 base, J shed 6 bases, and the junction held 1 base outside the gene matches.

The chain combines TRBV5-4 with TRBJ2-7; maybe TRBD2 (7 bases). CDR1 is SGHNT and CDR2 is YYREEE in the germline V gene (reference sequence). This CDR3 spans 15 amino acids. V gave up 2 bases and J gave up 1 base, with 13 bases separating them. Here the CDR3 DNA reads TGTGCCAGCAGCTTTTGGGGGGGCACATCCTACGAGCAGTACTTC. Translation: CASSFWGGTSYEQYF.

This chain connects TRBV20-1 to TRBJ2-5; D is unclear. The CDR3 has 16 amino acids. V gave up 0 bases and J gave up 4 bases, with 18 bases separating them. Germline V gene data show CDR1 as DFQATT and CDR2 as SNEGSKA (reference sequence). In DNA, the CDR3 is TGCAGTGCTAGAGATCCGGCAGACGAGTGGCGAGAGACCCAGTACTTC. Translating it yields CSARDPADEWRETQYF.

The CDR3 loop reads CASSIDGSYEQYV. The DNA for the CDR3 is TGTGCCAGCAGCATAGACGGATCCTACGAGCAGTACGTC. This sequence joins TRBV14 and TRBJ2-7, with D uncertain. Per the germline V gene, CDR1 is SGHDN and CDR2 is FVKESK. This CDR3 is built from 13 residues. With 5 bases removed from V and 1 base from J, the gap between germline ends came to 9 bases.

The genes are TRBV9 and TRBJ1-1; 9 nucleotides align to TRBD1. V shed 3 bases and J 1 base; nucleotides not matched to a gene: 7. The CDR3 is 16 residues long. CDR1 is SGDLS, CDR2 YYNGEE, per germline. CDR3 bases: TGTGCCAGCAGCGCCGGATTACAGGGGGCGAACACTGAAGCTTTCTTT. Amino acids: CASSAGLQGANTEAFF.

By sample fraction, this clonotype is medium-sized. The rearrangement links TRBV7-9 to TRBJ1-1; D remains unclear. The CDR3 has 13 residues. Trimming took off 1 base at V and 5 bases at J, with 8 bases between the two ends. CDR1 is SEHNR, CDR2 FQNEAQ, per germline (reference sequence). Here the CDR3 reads CASSLGMGTEAFF. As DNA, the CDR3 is TGTGCCAGCAGCTTAGGTATGGGGACTGAAGCTTTCTTT. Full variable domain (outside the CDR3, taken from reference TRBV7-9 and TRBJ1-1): DTGVSQNPRHKITKRGQNVTFRCDPISEHNRLYWYRQTLGQGPEFLTYFQNEAQLEKSRLLSDRFSAERPKGSFSTLEIQRTEQGDSAMYLCASSLGMGTEAFFGQGTRLTVV.

Here the CDR3 DNA reads TGCGCCAGCAGCCAGGCTGATGGGACCATATATTTT. Translation gives CASSQADGTIYF. J is TRBJ1-3 and V is TRBV4-1; D gene unclear. Germline V CDR1 and CDR2: MGHRA, YSYEKL. The ends were cut back, 3 bases at V and 10 bases at J, with 10 bases in the middle. This CDR3 has 12 amino acids.

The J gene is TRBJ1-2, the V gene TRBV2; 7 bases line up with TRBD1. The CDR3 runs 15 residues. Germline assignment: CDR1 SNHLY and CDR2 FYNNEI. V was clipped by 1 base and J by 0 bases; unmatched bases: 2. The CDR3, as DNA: TGTGCCAGCAGTGAAGTGGGACAGCCTAACTATGGCTACACCTTC. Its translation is CASSEVGQPNYGYTF.

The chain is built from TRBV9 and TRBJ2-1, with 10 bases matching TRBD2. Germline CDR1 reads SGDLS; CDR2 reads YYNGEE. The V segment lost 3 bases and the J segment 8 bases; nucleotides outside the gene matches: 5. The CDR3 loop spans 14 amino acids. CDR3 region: CASSGTSGKYEQFF. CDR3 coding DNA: TGTGCCAGCAGCGGAACTAGCGGGAAGTATGAGCAGTTCTTC.

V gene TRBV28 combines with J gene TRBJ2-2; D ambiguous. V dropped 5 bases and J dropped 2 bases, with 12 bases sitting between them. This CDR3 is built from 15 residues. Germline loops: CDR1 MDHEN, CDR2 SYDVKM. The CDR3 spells CASSLPDVNTGELFF. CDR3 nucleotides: TGTGCCAGCAGTCTACCGGACGTCAACACCGGGGAGCTGTTTTTT.

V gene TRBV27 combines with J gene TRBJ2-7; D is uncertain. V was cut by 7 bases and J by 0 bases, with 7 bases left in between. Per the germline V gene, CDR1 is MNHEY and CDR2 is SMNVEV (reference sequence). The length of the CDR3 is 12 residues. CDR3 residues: CASTSSSYEQYF. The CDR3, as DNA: TGTGCCAGCACCTCATCCTCCTACGAGCAGTACTTC.

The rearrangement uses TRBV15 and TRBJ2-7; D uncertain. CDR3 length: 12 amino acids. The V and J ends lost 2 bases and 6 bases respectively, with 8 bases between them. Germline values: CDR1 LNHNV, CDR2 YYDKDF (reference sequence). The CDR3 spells CATSRLGAEQYF. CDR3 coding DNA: TGTGCCACCAGCAGATTAGGTGCCGAGCAGTACTTC.